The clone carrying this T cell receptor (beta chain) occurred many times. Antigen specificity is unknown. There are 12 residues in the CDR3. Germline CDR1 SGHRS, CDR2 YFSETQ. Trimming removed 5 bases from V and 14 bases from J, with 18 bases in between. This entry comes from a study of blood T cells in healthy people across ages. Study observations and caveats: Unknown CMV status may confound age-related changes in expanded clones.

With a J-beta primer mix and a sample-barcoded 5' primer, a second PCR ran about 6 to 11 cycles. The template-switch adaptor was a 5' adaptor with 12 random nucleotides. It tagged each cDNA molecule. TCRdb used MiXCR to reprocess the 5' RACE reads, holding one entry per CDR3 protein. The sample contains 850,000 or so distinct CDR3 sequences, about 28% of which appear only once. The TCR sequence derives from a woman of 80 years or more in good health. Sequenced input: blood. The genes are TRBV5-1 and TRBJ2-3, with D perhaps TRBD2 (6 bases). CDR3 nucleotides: TGCGCCAGCAGACTAGCTTCTGGTTGGCCGTATTTT. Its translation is CASRLASGWPYF.